These 16 T cell receptor beta chains originate from one sample sequenced in a study of CD8+CD57+ T cells in acquired aplastic anemia. An expansion of CD8+CD57+ cells by flow cytometry had been shown in patients chosen for sequencing. Profiling of TCR beta VDJ combinations and CDR3 sequences used genomic DNA as template. From the reads, TCRdb called clonotypes with MiXCR, one entry per CDR3 protein. Of about 160,000 distinct CDR3 sequences in the sample, 60% to 80% were seen once. The specimen was sorted CD4+, CD8+, or CD8+CD57+ T cells (not recorded which) from PBMCs. Receptor source: a human donor with aplastic anemia.

The sample holds one count of this clonotype. The DNA for the CDR3 is TGTGCCATCAGTGAGAGTCCGACGGGCTATACGGCTAGCACAGATACGCAGTATTTT. Protein sequence: CAISESPTGYTASTDTQYF. J is TRBJ2-3 and V is TRBV10-3; unclear D gene. This CDR3 spans 19 amino acids. CDR1 is ENHRY, CDR2 SYGVKD, per germline. The ends were cut back, 2 bases at V and 0 bases at J, with 21 bases in the middle.

The rearrangement joins TRBV7-3 to TRBJ2-1; 12 nucleotides align to TRBD1. Germline V CDR1 and CDR2: SGHTA, FQGTGA. This CDR3 is built from 17 residues. Trimming cost V 4 bases and J 6 bases; bases outside gene matches: 10. CDR3 in DNA: TGTGCCAGCAGCTCCAACCCGGGACAGGGGGCGGTCAATGAGCAGTTCTTC. Its translation is CASSSNPGQGAVNEQFF.

The chain is built from TRBV19 and TRBJ2-5; TRBD2 aligns across 12 bases. V gave up 3 bases and J gave up 4 bases; unmatched junction bases: 9. The CDR3 loop spans 17 amino acids. The germline V gene encodes CDR1 LNHDA and CDR2 SQIVND (reference sequence). In DNA, the CDR3 is TGTGCCAGTAGTATGGCACTAGCGGGAGGCTCGATAGAGACCCAGTACTTC. It yields the protein CASSMALAGGSIETQYF.

This clonotype occurred a few times. The chain couples TRBV19 to TRBJ1-1; D is undetermined. Germline CDR1 and CDR2: LNHDA and SQIVND (reference sequence). This CDR3 has 12 residues. Trimming removed 5 bases from V and 0 bases from J, with 4 bases in between. This CDR3 is CASSVLNTEAFF. The CDR3 coding sequence is TGTGCCAGTAGTGTCCTGAACACTGAAGCTTTCTTT.

This chain joins TRBV2 and TRBJ2-7, with a weak D call TRBD1 (6 bases). The germline V gene encodes CDR1 SNHLY and CDR2 FYNNEI. The CDR3 totals 14 residues. Trimming took off 6 bases at V and 2 bases at J, with 14 bases between the two ends. CDR3 DNA sequence: TGTGCCAGCAGGGAACACAGGGATACCTACGAGCAGTACTTC. Translating it yields CASREHRDTYEQYF. Looking up the rest from reference TRBV2 and TRBJ2-7 gives the full variable domain: EPEVTQTPSHQVTQMGQEVILRCVPISNHLYFYWYRQILGQKVEFLVSFYNNEISEKSEIFDDQFSVERPDGSNFTLKIRSTKLEDSAMYFCASREHRDTYEQYFGPGTRLTVT.

The rearrangement links TRBV6-4 to TRBJ2-2, with D perhaps TRBD2 (7 bases). The germline V gene encodes CDR1 MRHNA and CDR2 SNTAGT. V dropped 0 bases and J dropped 4 bases, with 12 bases sitting between them. CDR3 length equals 16 residues. The CDR3 loop reads CASSDSGGGTTGELFF. CDR3 nucleotide sequence: TGTGCCAGCAGTGACTCAGGGGGAGGGACCACCGGGGAGCTGTTTTTT.

At least ten counts were recorded for this clonotype. The genes are TRBV7-9 and TRBJ2-5, with D perhaps given as TRBD1 or TRBD2 (6 bases each). The CDR3 extends over 14 amino acids. CDR1 SEHNR and CDR2 FQNEAQ come from the germline V gene (reference sequence). The V and J ends lost 1 base and 5 bases respectively, with 11 bases between them. CDR3 sequence reads: CASSLVGGGETQYF. The CDR3 DNA reads as TGTGCCAGCAGCTTAGTAGGAGGGGGGGAGACCCAGTACTTC.

A remark on this clonotype: A read error may account for a junction end that differs from germline. The rearrangement joins TRBV5-1 to TRBJ1-3; D gene unclear. This CDR3 has 14 amino acids. Germline V gives CDR1 SGHRS, CDR2 YFSETQ. DNA for the CDR3: TGCGCCAGCAGCACTAACACGCCTGGAAACACCAGATATTTT. Its protein product is CASSTNTPGNTRYF.

CDR3 residues: CASTDRGGDSYNEQFF. The CDR3 DNA reads TGTGCCAGCACCGACCGAGGGGGCGACTCCTACAATGAGCAGTTCTTC. The chain joins TRBV6-5 to TRBJ2-1; 7 nucleotides line up with TRBD1. The ends lost 7 bases at V and 0 bases at J; junction bases unmatched: 9. The CDR3 has 16 residues. CDR1 is MNHEY and CDR2 is SVGAGI in the germline V gene.

This chain joins TRBV5-1 and TRBJ2-2; the D gene could be TRBD1 or TRBD2 (5 bases each). V gave up 3 bases and J gave up 2 bases, with 14 bases separating them. CDR1 SGHRS and CDR2 YFSETQ come from the germline V gene. The CDR3 is 16 residues long. The CDR3, as DNA: TGCGCCAGCAGCTATGAAGGGACGGATAACACCGGGGAGCTGTTTTTT. Protein sequence: CASSYEGTDNTGELFF. The whole variable domain, remainder taken from reference TRBV5-1 and TRBJ2-2, is KAGVTQTPRYLIKTRGQQVTLSCSPISGHRSVSWYQQTPGQGLQFLFEYFSETQRNKGNFPGRFSGRQFSNSRSEMNVSTLELGDSALYLCASSYEGTDNTGELFFGEGSRLTVL.

This clonotype was detected ten times or more. J is TRBJ2-1 and V is TRBV2; D is perhaps TRBD1 (6 bases). CDR1 and CDR2 from the germline V gene are SNHLY and FYNNEI. This CDR3 has 16 residues. The ends were cut back, 6 bases at V and 4 bases at J, with 19 bases in the middle. The CDR3 loop reads CASSQNRDKGYNEQFF. CDR3 bases: TGTGCCAGCAGCCAAAACCGGGACAAGGGGTACAATGAGCAGTTCTTC.

This clonotype was seen a handful of times. Germline is not matched at one junction end, which may reflect a read error. The chain uses TRBV10-2 and TRBJ2-5; TRBD1 is a possible D gene (6 bases). The CDR3 spans 15 residues. Germline V gives CDR1 WSHSY, CDR2 SAAADI. The CDR3 bases are TGCGCCAGCAGTGAGTGGGGGCCGAACCAAGAGGCCCAGTACTTC. It yields the protein CASSEWGPNQEAQYF.

This clonotype was recorded a few times. The J gene is TRBJ2-5, the V gene TRBV20-1; no reliable D call. Trimming took off 6 bases at V and 0 bases at J, with 5 bases between the two ends. The V gene's germline CDR1 is DFQATT and CDR2 SNEGSKA (reference sequence). The CDR3 contains 11 residues. CDR3 DNA: TGCAGTGCCTTAGACCAAGAGACCCAGTACTTC. This translates into CSALDQETQYF.

This clonotype was seen more than once but under ten times. The chain is built from TRBV7-3 and TRBJ2-7; 12 bases match TRBD2. CDR1 and CDR2 from the germline V gene are SGHTA and FQGTGA. This CDR3 has 15 amino acids. Trimming at V came to 5 bases and at J to 5 bases, leaving 7 bases not matched to a gene. The DNA for the CDR3 is TGTGCCAGCAGCCGAGGACTAGCGGGGTTCGACGAGCAGTACTTC. Its translation is CASSRGLAGFDEQYF.

This chain's CDR3 is CSASDLLAGDYEQYF. The CDR3 DNA follows: TGCAGTGCCTCCGACCTTCTAGCGGGGGACTACGAGCAGTACTTC. The chain couples TRBV20-1 to TRBJ2-7; 10 nucleotides align to TRBD2. CDR1 is DFQATT, CDR2 SNEGSKA, per germline (reference sequence). This CDR3 contains 15 residues. V was clipped by 6 bases and J by 3 bases; unmatched bases: 11.

The rearrangement uses TRBV7-8 and TRBJ2-7; TRBD2 matches 13 bases. The trim removed 2 bases at V and 3 bases at J, leaving 4 bases unmatched. The CDR3 is made up of 16 amino acids. CDR1 and CDR2 from the germline V gene are SGHVS and FQNEAQ. This CDR3 reads CASSLLGTSGIYEQYF. The DNA for the CDR3 is TGTGCCAGCAGCTTACTCGGGACTAGCGGGATCTACGAGCAGTACTTC.